This is a list of T cell receptor beta chains from one sample in a study of CD8+ T cells in alopecia areata. The table came from immunoSEQ multiplex PCR; TCRdb's copy has only in-frame clones and leaves some out. The sample has about 180,000 clones; approximately 51% are singletons. The source was CD8+ T cells sorted from blood, collected at week 52, from a patient treated with tofacitinib. The receptors originated from a human donor with alopecia areata. Both conserved end residues are part of each CDR3. A D gene is named only where the DNA matches it firmly. The listing skips clone size in some rows; elsewhere it reads once, few, many or a size class.

J,length,size,V,D,CDR3,DNA
TRBJ2-3,14,NA,TRBV5-4,NA,CASSGGWDTDTQYF,TGTGCCAGCAGCGGGGGATGGGACACAGATACGCAGTATTTT
TRBJ2-5,15,few,TRBV5-1,TRBD1,CASSVDRGGQETQYF,TGCGCCAGCAGCGTGGACAGGGGCGGCCAAGAGACCCAGTACTTC
TRBJ2-5,12,NA,TRBV6-5,NA,CASTGAQETQYF,TGTGCCAGCACTGGGGCGCAAGAGACCCAGTACTTC
TRBJ2-7,15,once,TRBV27,TRBD1,CASSSPGQGRYEQYF,TGTGCCAGCAGTTCCCCGGGACAGGGACGATACGAGCAGTACTTC
TRBJ2-2,16,once,TRBV7-6,TRBD1,CASSFPGTGLTGELFF,TGTGCCAGCAGCTTCCCCGGGACAGGCCTCACCGGGGAGCTGTTTTTT
TRBJ1-1,16,few,TRBV18,TRBD1,CASSPNTGGLITEAFF,TGTGCCAGCTCACCAAATACAGGGGGATTGATCACTGAAGCTTTCTTT
TRBJ2-7,14,NA,TRBV5-4,NA,CASSHRTQEYEQYF,TGTGCCAGCAGCCATAGGACCCAGGAGTACGAGCAGTACTTC
TRBJ1-4,15,few,TRBV7-9,NA,CASSAPISTNEKLFF,TGTGCCAGCAGTGCTCCTATTTCAACTAATGAAAAACTGTTTTTT
TRBJ2-1,14,NA,TRBV7-9,NA,CASSLSYGFNEQFF,TGTGCCAGCAGCTTATCCTACGGATTCAATGAGCAGTTCTTC
TRBJ2-3,15,few,TRBV25-1,TRBD1,CASRQRQGLRVTQYF,TGTGCCAGCCGGCAGAGACAGGGCCTACGGGTTACGCAGTATTTT
TRBJ1-1,14,NA,TRBV4-3,NA,CASSQVRGTSEAFF,TGCGCCAGCAGCCAAGTACGAGGGACAAGTGAAGCTTTCTTT
TRBJ1-5,13,NA,TRBV30,NA,CAWSVVGGQPQHF,TGTGCCTGGAGTGTAGTTGGGGGTCAGCCCCAGCATTTT
TRBJ1-1,13,once,TRBV5-6,NA,CASSNGKGTEAFF,TGTGCCAGCAGCAACGGTAAGGGGACTGAAGCTTTCTTT
TRBJ1-1,13,NA,TRBV5-1,TRBD1,CASSASGGTEAFF,TGCGCCAGCAGCGCCTCAGGGGGCACTGAAGCTTTCTTT
TRBJ2-5,16,NA,TRBV27,TRBD2,CASSLLAGGPKETQYF,TGTGCCAGCAGTTTACTAGCGGGGGGGCCGAAAGAGACCCAGTACTTC
TRBJ2-1,13,NA,TRBV4-3,NA,CASSLDVYNEQFF,TGCGCCAGCAGCCTGGACGTCTACAATGAGCAGTTCTTC
TRBJ2-7,14,few,TRBV11-2,NA,CASSLIRATYEQYF,TGTGCCAGCAGCTTAATACGGGCAACCTACGAGCAGTACTTC
TRBJ2-5,14,NA,TRBV5-1,NA,CASSLEGVLGTQYF,TGCGCCAGCAGCTTGGAAGGGGTCCTCGGGACCCAGTACTTC
TRBJ2-3,14,medium-sized,TRBV6-4,TRBD2,CASSERGGTDTQYF,TGTGCCAGCAGTGAGCGGGGGGGCACAGATACGCAGTATTTT
TRBJ2-2,12,NA,TRBV29-1,NA,CSGGRSTGELFF,TGCAGCGGGGGACGTTCCACCGGGGAGCTGTTTTTT
TRBJ1-1,15,NA,TRBV5-4,NA,CASSLDRTRNTEAFF,TGTGCCAGCAGCTTGGATCGGACCCGGAACACTGAAGCTTTCTTT
TRBJ2-7,14,NA,TRBV4-2,NA,CASSQDAVIDEQYF,TGTGCCAGCAGCCAAGATGCGGTTATTGACGAGCAGTACTTC
TRBJ1-3,17,NA,TRBV9,NA,CASSGADSPFSGNTIYF,TGTGCCAGCAGCGGCGCGGACAGTCCCTTCTCTGGAAACACCATATATTTT
TRBJ1-1,14,NA,TRBV30,NA,CAWTITGMRTEAFF,TGTGCCTGGACTATAACAGGGATGCGAACTGAAGCTTTCTTT
TRBJ2-7,15,NA,TRBV4-2,TRBD2,CASSTHLGLLNEQYF,TGTGCCAGCAGCACCCACCTGGGACTACTGAACGAGCAGTACTTC
TRBJ2-1,12,NA,TRBV5-4,NA,CASSLRYNEQFF,TGTGCCAGCAGCTTGCGCTACAATGAGCAGTTCTTC